Listed below are T cell receptor beta chains from one sample, sequenced in a study of T cell responses to AZD1222 COVID-19 vaccine. Assay used: immunoSEQ multiplex PCR; TCRdb lists only in-frame clones, some missing. The sample lists about 76,000 clones, 70% to 80% occurring once. The source material was peripheral blood, sampled 28 days after the second dose of the MenACWY control vaccine. The receptor set was obtained from an adult who received the MenACWY meningococcal vaccine as a control. Each CDR3 is given with its conserved first and last residue. The D gene is left open where the match is weak. The listing skips clone size in some rows; elsewhere it reads once, few, many or a size class.

D	V	J	length	size	DNA	CDR3
TRBD1	TRBV28	TRBJ1-2	15	-	TGTGCCAGCAGTCCCGGGACAGGGTCTAACTATGGCTACACCTTC	CASSPGTGSNYGYTF
-	TRBV29-1	TRBJ2-6	13	-	TGCAGCGTTCAACTCTCTGGGGCCAACGTCCTGACTTTC	CSVQLSGANVLTF
-	TRBV7-2	TRBJ1-1	13	-	TGTGCCAGCAGCTTAGCTGGCAGCGCTGAAGCTTTCTTT	CASSLAGSAEAFF
-	TRBV19	TRBJ2-7	14	-	TGTGCCAGTAGTATGGGGTGGCAGGATTACGAGCAGTACTTC	CASSMGWQDYEQYF
-	TRBV30	TRBJ1-3	16	-	TGTGCCTGGAGTCACCCCTGGAGGGCAATTGGAAACACCATATATTTT	CAWSHPWRAIGNTIYF
-	TRBV7-2	TRBJ1-1	16	-	TGTGCCAGCAGCTTAGCGATTGGAACAGGGCGAGCTGAAGCTTTCTTT	CASSLAIGTGRAEAFF
-	TRBV28	TRBJ2-5	14	-	TGTGCCAGCAGTTTGGGGGCGGGTCGAGAGACCCAGTACTTC	CASSLGAGRETQYF
-	TRBV21-1	TRBJ2-1	18	-	TGTGCCAGCAGCAAAGTTGGTTTGTTGGACTCTTCCTACAATGAGCAGTTCTTC	CASSKVGLLDSSYNEQFF
-	TRBV5-4	TRBJ1-2	13	-	TGTGCCACCCAGAGGGCGGATAACTATGGCTACACCTTC	CATQRADNYGYTF
-	TRBV19	TRBJ1-5	15	-	TGTGCCAGTAGTACGTCCGTAAACTCCAATCAGCCCCAGCATTTT	CASSTSVNSNQPQHF
-	TRBV9	TRBJ2-5	14	-	TGTGCCAGCAGCGTAGATGGCAGAAAAGAGACCCAGTACTTC	CASSVDGRKETQYF
TRBD1	TRBV7-9	TRBJ2-6	17	-	TGTGCCAGCAGCGACCCTATAAGGGGGCGTGGGGCCAACGTCCTGACTTTC	CASSDPIRGRGANVLTF
TRBD1	TRBV27	TRBJ1-1	12	-	TGTGCCAGCAGTTTCCTACAGGGGGAAGCTTTCTTT	CASSFLQGEAFF
TRBD2	TRBV29-1	TRBJ2-3	18	once	TGCAGCGCCCCCGGACTAGCGGGAGTGAGGTTAGAGGCAGATACGCAGTATTTT	CSAPGLAGVRLEADTQYF
TRBD2	TRBV19	TRBJ2-1	15	-	TGTGCCAGTAGCTCTGGACTAGCGGAGACCAATGAGCAGTTCTTC	CASSSGLAETNEQFF